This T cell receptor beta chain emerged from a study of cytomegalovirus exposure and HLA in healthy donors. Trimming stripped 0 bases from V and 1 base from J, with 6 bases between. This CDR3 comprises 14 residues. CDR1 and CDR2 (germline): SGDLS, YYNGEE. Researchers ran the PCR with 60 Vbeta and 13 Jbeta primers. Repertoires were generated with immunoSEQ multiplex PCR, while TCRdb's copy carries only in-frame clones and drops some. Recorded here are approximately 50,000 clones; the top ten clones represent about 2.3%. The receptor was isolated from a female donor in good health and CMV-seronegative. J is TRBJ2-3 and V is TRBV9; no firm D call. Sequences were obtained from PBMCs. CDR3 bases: TGTGCCAGCAGCGTAGACCGGGGCACAGATACGCAGTATTTT. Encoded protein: CASSVDRGTDTQYF.